These 4 T cell receptor beta chains were sequenced from one sample in a study of blood T cell repertoires in COVID-19. TCRdb keeps only in-frame clones here, not all; method: immunoSEQ multiplex PCR. The sample shows approximately 50,000 clones, 77% of them seen only once. Input material: peripheral blood. All receptors come from a man between 65 and 80 years old with active or convalescent COVID-19.

The J gene is TRBJ2-5, the V gene TRBV4-3; TRBD2 matches 7 bases. The V segment lost 0 bases and the J segment 1 base; nucleotides outside the gene matches: 5. The germline CDR1 and CDR2 sequences are LGHNA and YSLEER. This CDR3 is 16 amino acids long. The CDR3 coding sequence is TGCGCCAGCAGCCAAGACTTAACTAGCGCCCAAGAGACCCAGTACTTC. The encoded protein is CASSQDLTSAQETQYF.

In DNA, the CDR3 is TGTGCCAGCAGCCCGGACAGGCAGGTCGGGGAGCTGTTTTTT. Its translation: CASSPDRQVGELFF. The V call is TRBV7-3, the J call TRBJ2-2; 7 bases line up with TRBD1. The CDR3 extends over 14 amino acids. V trimming: 5 bases; J trimming: 7 bases; junction bases outside the gene matches: 7. In germline, CDR1 is SGHTA, CDR2 FQGTGA.

The chain employs TRBV24-1 and TRBJ2-5; maybe TRBD1 (6 bases). Per germline, CDR1 KGHDR and CDR2 SFDVKD. Trimming took 4 bases from V and 1 from J, leaving 12 bases between them. This CDR3 spans 15 amino acids. The CDR3 DNA reads TGTGCCACCAGTGACCGGACAGTGGGCCAAGAGACCCAGTACTTC. Translated, it gives CATSDRTVGQETQYF.

This chain connects TRBV4-1 to TRBJ1-2; 8 nucleotides align to TRBD1. There are 16 residues in the CDR3. CDR1 is MGHRA and CDR2 is YSYEKL in the germline V gene. Unmatched junction bases numbered 11, after V lost 5 bases and J lost 3 bases. CDR3 loop: CASSSYGRGQDYGYTF. In nucleotides, the CDR3 is TGCGCCAGCAGCTCATACGGCAGGGGGCAGGACTATGGCTACACCTTC.